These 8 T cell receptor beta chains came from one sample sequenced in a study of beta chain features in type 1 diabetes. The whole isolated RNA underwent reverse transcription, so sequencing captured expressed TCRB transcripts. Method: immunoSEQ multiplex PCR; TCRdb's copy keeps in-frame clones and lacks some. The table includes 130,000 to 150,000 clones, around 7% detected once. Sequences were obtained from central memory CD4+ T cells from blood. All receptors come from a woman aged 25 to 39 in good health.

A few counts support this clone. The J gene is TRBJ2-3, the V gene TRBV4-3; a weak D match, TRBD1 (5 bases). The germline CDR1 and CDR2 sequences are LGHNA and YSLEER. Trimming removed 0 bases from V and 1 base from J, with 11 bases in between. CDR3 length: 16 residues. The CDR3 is CASSQDLSRGTDTQYF. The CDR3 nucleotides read TGCGCCAGCAGCCAAGATCTTAGCAGGGGCACAGATACGCAGTATTTT.

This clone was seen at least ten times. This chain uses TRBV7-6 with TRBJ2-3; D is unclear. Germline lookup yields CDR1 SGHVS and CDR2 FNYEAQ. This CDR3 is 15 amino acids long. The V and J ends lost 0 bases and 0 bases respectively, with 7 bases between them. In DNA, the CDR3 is TGTGCCAGCAGCTTAGCGCGATCTAGCACAGATACGCAGTATTTT. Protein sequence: CASSLARSSTDTQYF.

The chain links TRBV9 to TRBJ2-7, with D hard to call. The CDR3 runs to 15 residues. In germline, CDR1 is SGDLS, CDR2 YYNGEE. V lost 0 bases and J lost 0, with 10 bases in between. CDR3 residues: CASSVGADSSYEQYF. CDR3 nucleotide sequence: TGTGCCAGCAGCGTAGGGGCCGATAGCTCCTACGAGCAGTACTTC. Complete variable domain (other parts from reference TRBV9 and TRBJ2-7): DSGVTQTPKHLITATGQRVTLRCSPRSGDLSVYWYQQSLDQGLQFLIQYYNGEERAKGNILERFSAQQFPDLHSELNLSSLELGDSALYFCASSVGADSSYEQYFGPGTRLTVT.

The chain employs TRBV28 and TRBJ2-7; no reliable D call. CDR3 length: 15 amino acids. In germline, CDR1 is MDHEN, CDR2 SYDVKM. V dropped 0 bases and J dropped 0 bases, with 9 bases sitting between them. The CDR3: CASSLWGSSSYEQYF. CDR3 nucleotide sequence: TGTGCCAGCAGTTTATGGGGCAGTTCCTCCTACGAGCAGTACTTC.

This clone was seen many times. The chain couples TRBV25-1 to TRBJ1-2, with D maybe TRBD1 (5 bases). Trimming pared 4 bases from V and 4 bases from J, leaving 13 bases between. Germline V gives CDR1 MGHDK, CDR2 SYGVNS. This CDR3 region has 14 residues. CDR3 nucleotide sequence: TGTGCCAGCAGTGTGAGCGGGGCCGTCTATGGCTACACCTTC. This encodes CASSVSGAVYGYTF.

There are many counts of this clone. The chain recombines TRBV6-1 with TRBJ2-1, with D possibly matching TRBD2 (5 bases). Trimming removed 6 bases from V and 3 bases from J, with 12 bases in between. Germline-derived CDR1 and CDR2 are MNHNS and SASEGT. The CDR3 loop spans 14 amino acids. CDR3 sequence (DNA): TGTGCCAGCAGGTCCCCGACTAACTACAATGAGCAGTTCTTC. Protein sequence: CASRSPTNYNEQFF.

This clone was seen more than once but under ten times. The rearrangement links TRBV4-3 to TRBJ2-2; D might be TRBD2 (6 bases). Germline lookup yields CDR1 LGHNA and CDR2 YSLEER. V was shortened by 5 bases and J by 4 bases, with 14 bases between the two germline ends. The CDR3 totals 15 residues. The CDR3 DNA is TGCGCCAGCAGCTTGGCCCTCGGGGGCACCGGGGAGCTGTTTTTT. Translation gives CASSLALGGTGELFF.

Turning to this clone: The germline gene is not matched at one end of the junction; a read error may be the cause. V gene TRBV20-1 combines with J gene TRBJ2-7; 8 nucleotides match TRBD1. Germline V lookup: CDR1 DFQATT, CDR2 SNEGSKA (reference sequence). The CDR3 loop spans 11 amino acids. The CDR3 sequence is CSARIGQGHPF. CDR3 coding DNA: TGCAGTGCTAGAATCGGACAGGGTCATCCCTTC.